This T cell receptor beta chain was sequenced in a study of technical replicates of blood from a handful of donors. In this sample, this clone turned up a few times. The repertoire was sequenced with immunoSEQ multiplex PCR; TCRdb's copy has only in-frame clones and lacks some. This sample has around 63,000 clones, with around 93% found just once. Germline V lookup: CDR1 SGHTS, CDR2 YDEGEE. V lost 4 bases and J lost 0, with 20 bases in between. The CDR3 extends over 18 amino acids. This receptor was obtained from a human donor in good health. Some clones in this sample may be carry-over from other donors' samples. This chain uses TRBV5-8 with TRBJ1-5, with a tentative D call TRBD1 (5 bases). Sequencing input: PBMCs. CDR3 protein: CASSRGTTLGYSNQPQHF. The CDR3 region has the DNA TGTGCCAGCAGCAGAGGGACTACCTTGGGATATAGCAATCAGCCCCAGCATTTT.